Listed here are 6 T cell receptor beta chains from one sample, sequenced in a study of PD-1 blockade in classical Hodgkin lymphoma. The time point is: cycle 4 day 1 (C4D1), after less than 7 weeks of nivolumab. Autologous stem cell transplantation was followed by relapse in every patient, and brentuximab vedotin exposure varied. Assay used: immunoSEQ multiplex PCR; TCRdb lists only in-frame clones, some missing. Among 90,000 to 100,000 clones listed, around four fifths were seen once. The sample consisted of peripheral blood mononuclear cells (PBMCs), taken before the fourth cycle of nivolumab. Every receptor here comes from a human donor with classical Hodgkin lymphoma.

CDR3 DNA: TGTGCCAGCAGTGAGAGTAGCTCTGAGACCCAGTACTTC. It yields the protein CASSESSSETQYF. V gene TRBV6-1 combines with J gene TRBJ2-5; D unclear. Germline V gene lookup returns CDR1 MNHNS and CDR2 SASEGT. The V end was cut by 3 bases, the J end by 5 bases, with 10 bases between. CDR3 length: 13 residues.

V and J are TRBV2 and TRBJ2-7; maybe TRBD2 (6 bases). Trimming took 7 bases from V and 0 from J, leaving 10 bases between them. The CDR3 has 13 residues. Germline CDR1 and CDR2: SNHLY and FYNNEI. The CDR3 region is CASNKEGSYEQYF. The DNA of the CDR3 is TGTGCCAGCAATAAGGAGGGCTCCTACGAGCAGTACTTC. Full variable domain (rest looked up from reference TRBV2 and TRBJ2-7): EPEVTQTPSHQVTQMGQEVILRCVPISNHLYFYWYRQILGQKVEFLVSFYNNEISEKSEIFDDQFSVERPDGSNFTLKIRSTKLEDSAMYFCASNKEGSYEQYFGPGTRLTVT.

The rearrangement joins TRBV7-8 to TRBJ1-4; no definite D call. Trimming removed 0 bases at V and 15 bases at J, with 14 bases between. Germline lookup yields CDR1 SGHVS and CDR2 FQNEAQ. This CDR3 spans 13 amino acids. Written as DNA, the CDR3 is TGTGCCAGCAGCTTAGCCTCGTGGGCTAAAATGTTTTTT. Protein sequence: CASSLASWAKMFF. The full variable domain, completed using reference TRBV7-8 and TRBJ1-4, is GAGVSQSPRYKVAKRGQDVALRCDPISGHVSLFWYQQALGQGPEFLTYFQNEAQLDKSGLPSDRFFAERPEGSVSTLKIQRTQQEDSAVYLCASSLASWAKMFFGSGTQLSVL.

The table lists this clone with a count of one. The chain couples TRBV2 to TRBJ2-5; D remains unclear. V was pared by 7 bases and J by 7 bases, with 13 bases between. CDR1 SNHLY and CDR2 FYNNEI come from the germline V gene. CDR3 length: 12 amino acids. Here the CDR3 reads CASTRFIGTQYF. As DNA, the CDR3 is TGTGCCAGCACCAGGTTTATAGGGACCCAGTACTTC.

Only a few counts were recorded for this clone. Here the CDR3 DNA reads TGTGCCAGCAGCAAAACCGGGACAGGGGGCCTCGAGCAGTACTTC. It encodes CASSKTGTGGLEQYF. The V call is TRBV7-3, the J call TRBJ2-7; the match to TRBD1 covers 12 bases. The V gene's germline CDR1 is SGHTA and CDR2 FQGTGA. This CDR3 region has 15 residues. J gave up 6 bases and V 5 bases, and 8 bases lay outside the gene matches.

The CDR3 sequence: CATQRGSVLPGELFF. In nucleotides, the CDR3 is TGTGCTACCCAGAGGGGGTCCGTCCTTCCCGGGGAGCTGTTTTTT. The chain couples TRBV6-6 to TRBJ2-2; D is possibly TRBD1 (6 bases). The CDR3 spans 15 residues. Germline V CDR1 and CDR2: MNHNY, SVGAGI (reference sequence).